The present TCR beta chain was sequenced within a study of T cell repertoires in cytomegalovirus infection. Study context: Indicated by public TCR beta signatures were CMV infection and matching HLA type. Overall study results and limits: Individuals carrying CMV plus the relevant HLA were identified by cumulative frequency of public TCR beta families. The ex vivo response was dominated by HLA-C-restricted CMV-specific TCR beta clonotypes.

MiXCR, run by TCRdb on the reads, gives a single entry per CDR3 protein. The table lists about 490,000 distinct CDR3 sequences, about 26% of them singletons, with roughly an eighth in the top ten. This clonotype was counted between two and nine times. The antigen is unknown. Germline V gene data show CDR1 as ENHRY and CDR2 as SYGVKD. Trimming cost V 7 bases and J 4 bases, with 11 bases left between them. The CDR3 runs to 12 residues. What was sequenced was PBMCs. The clonotype was recovered from a human donor in good health (CMV status not recorded). Some clones in this sample may be carry-over from other donors' samples. The rearrangement joins TRBV10-3 to TRBJ2-7; D is ambiguous. The CDR3 reads CAINWQEYEQYV. Here the CDR3 DNA reads TGTGCCATCAATTGGCAGGAGTACGAGCAGTACGTC.